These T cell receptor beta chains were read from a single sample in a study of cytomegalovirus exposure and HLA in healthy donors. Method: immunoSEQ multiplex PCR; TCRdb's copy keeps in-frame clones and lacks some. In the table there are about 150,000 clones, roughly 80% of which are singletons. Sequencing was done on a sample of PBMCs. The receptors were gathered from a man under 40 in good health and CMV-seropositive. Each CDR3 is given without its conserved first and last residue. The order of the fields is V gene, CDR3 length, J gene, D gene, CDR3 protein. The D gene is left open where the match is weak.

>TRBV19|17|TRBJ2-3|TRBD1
ASSPGWTGASPSTDTQY
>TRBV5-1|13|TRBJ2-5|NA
ASSSAPPGQETQY
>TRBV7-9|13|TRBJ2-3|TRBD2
AGQRGPPFGDTQY
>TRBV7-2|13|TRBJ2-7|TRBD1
ASSQITGGVGEQY
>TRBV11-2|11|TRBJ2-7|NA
ASSFSDTYEQY
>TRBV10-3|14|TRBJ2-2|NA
ATYPRLGANTGELF
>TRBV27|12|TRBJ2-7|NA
ASSFHGSGVEQY
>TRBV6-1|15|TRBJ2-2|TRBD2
ASSEALGLAGAGELF
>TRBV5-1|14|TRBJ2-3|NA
ASRNSGWGVPDTQY
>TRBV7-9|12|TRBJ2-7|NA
ASSPIHSGYEQY
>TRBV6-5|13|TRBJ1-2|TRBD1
ASRGTGASNYGYT
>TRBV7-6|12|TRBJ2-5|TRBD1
ASSLYGDRETQY
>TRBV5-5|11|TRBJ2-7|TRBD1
ASSYRGAYEQY
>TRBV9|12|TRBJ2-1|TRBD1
ASSVGTGRNEQF
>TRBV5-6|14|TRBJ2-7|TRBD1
ASSWDRGGMKYEQY
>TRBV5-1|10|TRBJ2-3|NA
ASGADTDTQY
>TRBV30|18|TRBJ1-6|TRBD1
ASKPFLGQSSGSYNSPLH
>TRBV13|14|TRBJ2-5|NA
ASSLRLVRPGETQY
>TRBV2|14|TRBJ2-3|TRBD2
ASSEGLAGGPDTQY
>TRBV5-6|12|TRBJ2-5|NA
ASSSGLHQETQY
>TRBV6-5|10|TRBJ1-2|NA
ASSARGGGYT
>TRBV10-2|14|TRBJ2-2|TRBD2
ASVSGSSSFLGELF
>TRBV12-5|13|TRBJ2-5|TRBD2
ASGPSGSVGETQY
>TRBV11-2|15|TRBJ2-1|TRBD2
ASSLVSVTSSYNEQF
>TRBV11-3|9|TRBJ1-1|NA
ASRRGGGAF
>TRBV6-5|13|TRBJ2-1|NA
ASSSQDSSYNEQF
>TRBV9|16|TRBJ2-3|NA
ASSALAGGGAYTDTQY
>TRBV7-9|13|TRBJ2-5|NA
ASSLSILVGETQY
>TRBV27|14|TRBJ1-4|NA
ATSPNPGYSNEKLF
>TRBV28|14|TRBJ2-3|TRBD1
ASSWTGDGSTDTQY
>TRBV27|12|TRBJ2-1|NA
ASRTVSGYNEQF
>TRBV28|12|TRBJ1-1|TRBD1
ASSSGTGGVEAF
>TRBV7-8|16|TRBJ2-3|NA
ASSLIPGKLGSTDTQY
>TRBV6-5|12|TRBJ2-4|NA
EGSRERTKNIQY
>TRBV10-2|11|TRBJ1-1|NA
ASGRGENTEAF
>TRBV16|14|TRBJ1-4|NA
ASSQFRGLGNEKLF
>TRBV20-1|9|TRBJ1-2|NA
SARAGGGYT
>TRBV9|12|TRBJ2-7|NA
ASSVDTPSYEQY
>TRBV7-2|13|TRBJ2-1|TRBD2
ASSLAGLAVDEQF
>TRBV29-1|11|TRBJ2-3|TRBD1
SGDRGYPDTQY
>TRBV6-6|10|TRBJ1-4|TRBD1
ASSHDRGKLF
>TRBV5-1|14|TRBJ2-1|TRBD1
ASSLVAGGVYNEQF